The rows below give T cell receptor beta chains drawn from one sample of a study of cytomegalovirus exposure and HLA in healthy donors. Using immunoSEQ multiplex PCR, the repertoire was profiled, and TCRdb retains in-frame clones only, with some absent. The sample yields 140,000 to 150,000 clones, around three quarters seen once. The specimen was PBMCs. The receptors derive from a man aged 35 to 55 in good health and CMV-seronegative. Both conserved end residues are part of each CDR3. The order of the fields is clone size, V gene, J gene, CDR3 length, D gene, CDR3 DNA, CDR3 protein. A D gene is named only where the DNA matches it firmly. Clone size is not always given. Where it is, it says once, few, many or a class for expanded clones.

size: NA; V: TRBV18; J: TRBJ2-7; length: 11; D: NA; DNA: TGTGCCAGCTCAGTGGCCGACGAGCAGTACTTC; CDR3: CASSVADEQYF
size: NA; V: TRBV18; J: TRBJ2-5; length: 16; D: NA; DNA: TGTGCCAGCTCACGCCTCGGCGGGGGACAACAAGAGACCCAGTACTTC; CDR3: CASSRLGGGQQETQYF
size: once; V: TRBV5-8; J: TRBJ2-7; length: 13; D: NA; DNA: TGTGCCAGCAGCTTAAGAGAAAGGGGCGAGCAGTACTTC; CDR3: CASSLRERGEQYF
size: NA; V: TRBV4-1; J: TRBJ2-7; length: 15; D: NA; DNA: TGCGCCAGCAGCCAAGTTGAGACCGGTACGGGAGAGCAGTACTTC; CDR3: CASSQVETGTGEQYF
size: once; V: TRBV5-1; J: TRBJ2-7; length: 13; D: TRBD1; DNA: TGCGCCAGCAGCCTGGGACAGGCTCGCGAGCAGTACTTC; CDR3: CASSLGQAREQYF
size: once; V: TRBV4-3; J: TRBJ1-1; length: 16; D: TRBD1; DNA: TGCGCCAGCAGCCGATGGGGACAGGGGCTGAACACTGAAGCTTTCTTT; CDR3: CASSRWGQGLNTEAFF
size: few; V: TRBV7-9; J: TRBJ1-5; length: 14; D: NA; DNA: TGTGCCAGCAGCATCACAGTTAGCAATCAGCCCCAGCATTTT; CDR3: CASSITVSNQPQHF
size: NA; V: TRBV28; J: TRBJ2-5; length: 14; D: TRBD1; DNA: TGTGCCAGCAGCCAATTGACAGGGGAAGAGACCCAGTACTTC; CDR3: CASSQLTGEETQYF
size: NA; V: TRBV15; J: TRBJ2-1; length: 13; D: TRBD1; DNA: TGTGCCACCAGCAAAGACAGGGGTTATGAGCAGTTCTTC; CDR3: CATSKDRGYEQFF
size: NA; V: TRBV28; J: TRBJ2-7; length: 11; D: NA; DNA: TGTGCCAGCAAGCATCTCCACGAGCAGTACTTC; CDR3: CASKHLHEQYF
size: NA; V: TRBV6-5; J: TRBJ2-7; length: 14; D: TRBD2; DNA: TGTGCCAGCAGTTACTCGACTAGCTTCTACGAGCAGTACTTC; CDR3: CASSYSTSFYEQYF
size: NA; V: TRBV15; J: TRBJ2-2; length: 16; D: TRBD1; DNA: TGTGCCACCAGCACCCGGACAGGGGTGAACACCGGGGAGCTGTTTTTT; CDR3: CATSTRTGVNTGELFF
size: NA; V: TRBV27; J: TRBJ2-2; length: 16; D: NA; DNA: TGTGCCAGCAGTTTATCGGGGGGGCCAAACACCGGGGAGCTGTTTTTT; CDR3: CASSLSGGPNTGELFF
size: NA; V: TRBV7-8; J: TRBJ2-1; length: 16; D: NA; DNA: TGTGCCAGCAGCCCTGCTGGCGGTCTCTCCTACAATGAGCAGTTCTTC; CDR3: CASSPAGGLSYNEQFF
size: NA; V: TRBV10-3; J: TRBJ2-7; length: 15; D: TRBD1; DNA: TGTGCCATCAGTGAGTTGGGGGGCACAGGGGGCGAGCAGTACTTC; CDR3: CAISELGGTGGEQYF
size: NA; V: TRBV12-5; J: TRBJ2-3; length: 17; D: TRBD2; DNA: TGTGCTAGTGGTTGGGGTACCCTCCGGGAGGGCACAGATACGCAGTATTTT; CDR3: CASGWGTLREGTDTQYF
size: NA; V: TRBV4-1; J: TRBJ2-7; length: 15; D: TRBD1; DNA: TGCGCCAGCAGCCAAGGGGGGACAGGGTTGTACGAGCAGTACTTC; CDR3: CASSQGGTGLYEQYF
size: few; V: TRBV2; J: TRBJ2-2; length: 15; D: TRBD1; DNA: TGTGCCAGCAAGGGCGGGACAGGTGACACCGGGGAGCTGTTTTTT; CDR3: CASKGGTGDTGELFF
size: NA; V: TRBV25-1; J: TRBJ2-1; length: 18; D: TRBD2; DNA: TGTGCCAGCAGTGATCCGGGAGGGTCCGGGTTCACCTACAATGAGCAGTTCTTC; CDR3: CASSDPGGSGFTYNEQFF
size: NA; V: TRBV4-1; J: TRBJ2-1; length: 16; D: TRBD1; DNA: TGCGCCAGCAGCCGGGACTCAGGGGGCGGGAACAATGAGCAGTTCTTC; CDR3: CASSRDSGGGNNEQFF
size: NA; V: TRBV28; J: TRBJ1-6; length: 15; D: NA; DNA: TGTGCCAGCAGTCCCCCCCGCTCCTATAATTCACCCCTCCACTTT; CDR3: CASSPPRSYNSPLHF
size: NA; V: TRBV28; J: TRBJ1-5; length: 16; D: NA; DNA: TGTGCCACCCTCGAGTCGGGTGAACCATTCAATCAGCCCCAGCATTTT; CDR3: CATLESGEPFNQPQHF
size: NA; V: TRBV30; J: TRBJ2-2; length: 16; D: NA; DNA: TGTGCCTGGGGTACCTACCTCGGGGCGAACACCGGGGAGCTGTTTTTT; CDR3: CAWGTYLGANTGELFF
size: NA; V: TRBV29-1; J: TRBJ2-2; length: 14; D: NA; DNA: TGCAGCGTTGATGAAGGTACAGCCGCCGGGGAGCTGTTTTTT; CDR3: CSVDEGTAAGELFF
size: NA; V: TRBV27; J: TRBJ2-2; length: 16; D: TRBD1; DNA: TGTGCCAGCAGACCCACAGGGGTCCAAAACACCGGGGAGCTGTTTTTT; CDR3: CASRPTGVQNTGELFF
size: NA; V: TRBV7-8; J: TRBJ2-7; length: 16; D: TRBD2; DNA: TGTGCCAGCAGCGAACGGACTAGCGGGCGAACCTACGAGCAGTACTTC; CDR3: CASSERTSGRTYEQYF
size: NA; V: TRBV6-1; J: TRBJ2-5; length: 13; D: NA; DNA: TGTGCCAGCAGTGCCGGACTTACAGAGACCCAGTACTTC; CDR3: CASSAGLTETQYF
size: once; V: TRBV25-1; J: TRBJ2-7; length: 14; D: TRBD1; DNA: TGTGCCAGCCGACACGAAGGGGGCCCCTACGAGCAGTACTTC; CDR3: CASRHEGGPYEQYF
size: NA; V: TRBV4-2; J: TRBJ2-5; length: 17; D: NA; DNA: TGTGCCAGCAGCCTGACCGGGCGGTTGGGGCTCCAAGAGACCCAGTACTTC; CDR3: CASSLTGRLGLQETQYF
size: NA; V: TRBV6-1; J: TRBJ2-3; length: 14; D: NA; DNA: TGTGCCAGCAGTGTCTCGGACATCACAGATACGCAGTATTTT; CDR3: CASSVSDITDTQYF
size: few; V: TRBV19; J: TRBJ1-1; length: 14; D: NA; DNA: TGTGCCAGTAGTAACCCAGGGCTTAGCACTGAAGCTTTCTTT; CDR3: CASSNPGLSTEAFF
size: NA; V: TRBV11-2; J: TRBJ2-5; length: 15; D: NA; DNA: TGTGCCAGCAGCCCAGAGGTCCACAGGGCCCAGACCCAGTACTTC; CDR3: CASSPEVHRAQTQYF
size: NA; V: TRBV7-9; J: TRBJ2-2; length: 17; D: TRBD1; DNA: TGTGCCAGCAGCTCCGCCGGGACAGGGTGGATCACCGGGGAGCTGTTTTTT; CDR3: CASSSAGTGWITGELFF
size: NA; V: TRBV19; J: TRBJ2-7; length: 14; D: TRBD1; DNA: TGTGCCACCACCTCGGACAGGAGCTCCTACGAGCAGTACTTC; CDR3: CATTSDRSSYEQYF
size: NA; V: TRBV2; J: TRBJ2-4; length: 18; D: TRBD1; DNA: TGTGCCAGCAGGATCAAATTAACAGGGGCTCTAGCCAAAAACATTCAGTACTTC; CDR3: CASRIKLTGALAKNIQYF
size: NA; V: TRBV10-3; J: TRBJ2-7; length: 17; D: TRBD2; DNA: TGTGCCATCAGCCCACCGCCGGGACTAGCGGGAAGCTACGAGCAGTACTTC; CDR3: CAISPPPGLAGSYEQYF
size: NA; V: TRBV6-6; J: TRBJ1-5; length: 15; D: TRBD1; DNA: TGTGCCAGCAGGCTTACAGGGGATAGCAATCAGCCCCAGCATTTT; CDR3: CASRLTGDSNQPQHF
size: NA; V: TRBV5-1; J: TRBJ2-1; length: 16; D: NA; DNA: TGCGCCAGCAGCTTGCCCGGGGAAGGTCTGAGAAATGAGCAGTTCTTC; CDR3: CASSLPGEGLRNEQFF
size: few; V: TRBV29-1; J: TRBJ2-5; length: 14; D: TRBD2; DNA: TGCAGCGTGCGGACTAGCGGGAGTCGGGAGACCCAGTACTTC; CDR3: CSVRTSGSRETQYF
size: NA; V: TRBV5-8; J: TRBJ2-6; length: 15; D: TRBD1; DNA: TGTGCCAGCAGCTCGACAGGGGTTGGGGCCAACGTCCTGACTTTC; CDR3: CASSSTGVGANVLTF
size: NA; V: TRBV30; J: TRBJ2-7; length: 14; D: NA; DNA: TGTGCCTGGAGTCCAGGTCGCGGGACCTACGAGCAGTACTTC; CDR3: CAWSPGRGTYEQYF
size: NA; V: TRBV4-2; J: TRBJ2-3; length: 15; D: NA; DNA: TGTGCCAGCAGCCAAGATTGGGCCGCCGCAGATACGCAGTATTTT; CDR3: CASSQDWAAADTQYF
size: NA; V: TRBV9; J: TRBJ2-3; length: 17; D: TRBD2; DNA: TGTGCCAGCAGCCTACTAGCGGGGGGGCTGAAGACAGATACGCAGTATTTT; CDR3: CASSLLAGGLKTDTQYF
size: few; V: TRBV4-3; J: TRBJ1-4; length: 16; D: NA; DNA: TGCGCCAGCAGCCAAGTCCCAACAGGGATGGAAGAAAAACTGTTTTTT; CDR3: CASSQVPTGMEEKLFF
size: NA; V: TRBV5-1; J: TRBJ2-3; length: 16; D: TRBD2; DNA: TGCGCCAGCAGCTGGGGGACTAGCGGGGGAACAGATACGCAGTATTTT; CDR3: CASSWGTSGGTDTQYF
size: NA; V: TRBV7-2; J: TRBJ2-3; length: 12; D: NA; DNA: TGTGCCAGCAGCCCCGGGACAGATACGCAGTATTTT; CDR3: CASSPGTDTQYF
size: NA; V: TRBV9; J: TRBJ2-7; length: 15; D: TRBD1; DNA: TGTGCCAGCAGCTTCGAAGGGGACAGCGATTGGGAGCAGTACTTC; CDR3: CASSFEGDSDWEQYF
size: NA; V: TRBV6-6; J: TRBJ1-5; length: 14; D: TRBD1; DNA: TGTGCCAGCAGTTCCGGGACAGGGATTCAGCCCCAGCATTTT; CDR3: CASSSGTGIQPQHF
size: NA; V: TRBV7-7; J: TRBJ2-2; length: 17; D: TRBD2; DNA: TGTGCCAGCAGCCGAGGAGAAGGACTAGCGGGGGCCGGGGAGCTGTTTTTT; CDR3: CASSRGEGLAGAGELFF
size: NA; V: TRBV4-2; J: TRBJ1-1; length: 15; D: TRBD1; DNA: TGTGCCAGCAGCTCTCCGGGACAGGGGGCGAGGCGGGCTTTCTTT; CDR3: CASSSPGQGARRAFF
size: NA; V: TRBV4-1; J: TRBJ1-6; length: 16; D: TRBD1; DNA: TGCGCCAGCAGCCGGGACAGGGCCTCGACTAATTCGCCCCTCCACTTT; CDR3: CASSRDRASTNSPLHF
size: NA; V: TRBV30; J: TRBJ2-2; length: 14; D: NA; DNA: TGTGCCTGGAGGGGACTCCTCCCCACCGGGGAGCTGTTTTTT; CDR3: CAWRGLLPTGELFF
size: NA; V: TRBV19; J: TRBJ1-5; length: 15; D: TRBD1; DNA: TGTGCCAGTAGTAGGGACAGTAATAGCAATCAGCCCCAGCATTTT; CDR3: CASSRDSNSNQPQHF
size: NA; V: TRBV6-6; J: TRBJ1-6; length: 12; D: NA; DNA: TGTGCCAGCATCAGTTCTCTTGGAGGCCTCCACTTT; CDR3: CASISSLGGLHF